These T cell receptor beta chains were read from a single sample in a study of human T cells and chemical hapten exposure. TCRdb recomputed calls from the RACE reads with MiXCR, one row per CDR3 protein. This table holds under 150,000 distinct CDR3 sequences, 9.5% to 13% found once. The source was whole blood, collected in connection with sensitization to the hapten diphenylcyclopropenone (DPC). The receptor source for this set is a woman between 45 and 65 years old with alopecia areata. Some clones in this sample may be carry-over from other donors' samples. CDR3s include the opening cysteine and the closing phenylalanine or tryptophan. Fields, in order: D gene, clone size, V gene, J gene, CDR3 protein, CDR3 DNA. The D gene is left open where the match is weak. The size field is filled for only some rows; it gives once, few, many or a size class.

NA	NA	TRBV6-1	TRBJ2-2	CASRSGTAVTGELFF	TGTGCCAGCAGGAGCGGGACAGCGGTCACCGGGGAGCTGTTTTTT
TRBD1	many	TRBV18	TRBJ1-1	CASSPDRGQVTEAFF	TGTGCCAGCTCACCAGACAGGGGGCAGGTCACTGAAGCTTTCTTT
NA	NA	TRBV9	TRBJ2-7	CASSLHIFDSYEQYF	TGTGCCAGCAGCCTCCACATTTTCGACAGCTACGAGCAGTACTTC
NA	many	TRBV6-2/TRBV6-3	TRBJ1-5	CASDQGPTYSNQPQHF	TGTGCCAGCGACCAGGGACCTACTTATAGCAATCAGCCCCAGCATTTT
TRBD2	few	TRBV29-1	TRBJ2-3	CSTTSARGRADTQYF	TGCAGCACCACTAGCGCACGCGGGAGAGCAGATACGCAGTATTTT
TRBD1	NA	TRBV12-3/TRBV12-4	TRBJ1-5	CASSFWDSGNQPQHF	TGTGCCAGCAGTTTTTGGGACAGTGGGAATCAGCCCCAGCATTTT
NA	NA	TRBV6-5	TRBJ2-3	CASSYATITDTQYF	TGTGCCAGCAGTTACGCGACCATCACAGATACGCAGTATTTT
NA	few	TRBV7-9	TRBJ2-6	CASSRQRLGASGANVLTF	TGTGCCAGCAGCCGCCAGAGACTGGGGGCCTCCGGGGCCAACGTCCTGACTTTC
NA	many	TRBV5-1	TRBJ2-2	CASSLEFVGGELFF	TGCGCCAGCAGCTTGGAATTTGTGGGCGGGGAGCTGTTTTTT
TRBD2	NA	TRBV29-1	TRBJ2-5	CSAPLGLAGDLQETQYF	TGCAGCGCTCCCCTGGGTCTAGCGGGAGATTTACAAGAGACCCAGTACTTC
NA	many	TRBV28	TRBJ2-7	CASSFRGPTYEQYF	TGTGCCAGCAGTTTCAGGGGTCCTACCTACGAGCAGTACTTC
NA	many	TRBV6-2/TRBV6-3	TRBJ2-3	CASSPTEDTQYF	TGTGCCAGCAGCCCGACAGAAGATACGCAGTATTTT
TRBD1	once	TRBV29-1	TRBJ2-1	CSVPAEETGANEQFF	TGCAGCGTCCCAGCCGAAGAGACAGGGGCCAATGAGCAGTTCTTC
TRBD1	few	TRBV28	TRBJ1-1	CASLHAGTGGGTEAFF	TGTGCCAGCTTACACGCCGGGACAGGGGGCGGAACTGAAGCTTTCTTT
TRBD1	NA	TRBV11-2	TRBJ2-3	CASSRDRVADTQYF	TGTGCCAGCAGCCGGGACAGGGTGGCAGATACGCAGTATTTT
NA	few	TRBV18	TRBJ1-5	CASSTYNQPQHF	TGTGCCAGCTCGACCTACAATCAGCCCCAGCATTTT
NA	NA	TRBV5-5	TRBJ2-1	CASSLYTGATINEQFF	TGTGCCAGCAGCTTGTACACGGGGGCAACTATCAATGAGCAGTTCTTC
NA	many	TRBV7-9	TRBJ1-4	CASSPQGSGDEKLFF	TGTGCCAGCAGCCCCCAGGGAAGCGGAGATGAAAAACTGTTTTTT
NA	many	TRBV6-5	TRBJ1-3	CASMLQGFSGNTIYF	TGTGCCAGCATGCTACAGGGATTCTCTGGAAACACCATATATTTT
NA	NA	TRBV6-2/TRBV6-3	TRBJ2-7	CASRRTVSYEQYF	TGTGCCAGCAGGCGGACAGTCTCCTACGAGCAGTACTTC
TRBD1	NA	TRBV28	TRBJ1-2	CASSLTGGFNYGYTF	TGTGCCAGCAGTTTGACAGGGGGTTTTAACTATGGCTACACCTTC
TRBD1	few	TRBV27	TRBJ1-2	CASGGTANYGYTF	TGTGCGTCGGGCGGGACAGCTAACTATGGCTACACCTTC
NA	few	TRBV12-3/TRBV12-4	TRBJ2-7	CASAWRGGYEQYF	TGTGCCAGCGCATGGCGGGGCGGCTACGAGCAGTACTTC
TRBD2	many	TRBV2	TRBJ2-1	CASSEDGTSGKQFF	TGTGCCAGCAGTGAAGACGGGACTAGCGGGAAGCAGTTCTTC
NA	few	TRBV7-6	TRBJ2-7	CASSLEAYEQYF	TGTGCCAGCAGCCTGGAGGCCTACGAGCAGTACTTC
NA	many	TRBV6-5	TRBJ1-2	CASSLQGRDYGYTF	TGTGCCAGCAGCCTACAGGGTAGAGATTATGGCTACACCTTC